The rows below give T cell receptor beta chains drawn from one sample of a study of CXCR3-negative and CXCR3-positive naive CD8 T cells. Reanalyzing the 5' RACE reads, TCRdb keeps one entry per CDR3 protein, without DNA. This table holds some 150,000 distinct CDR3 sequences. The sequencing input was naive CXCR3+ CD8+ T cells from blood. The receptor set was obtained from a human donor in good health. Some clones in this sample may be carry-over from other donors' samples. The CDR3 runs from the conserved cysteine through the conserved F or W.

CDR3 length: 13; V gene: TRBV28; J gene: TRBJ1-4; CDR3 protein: CASSFRSKEKLFF
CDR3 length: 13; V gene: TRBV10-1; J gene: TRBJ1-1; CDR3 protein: CASSDGGHTEAFF
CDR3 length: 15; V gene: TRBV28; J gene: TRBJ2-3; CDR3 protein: CASSVTSGGADTQYF
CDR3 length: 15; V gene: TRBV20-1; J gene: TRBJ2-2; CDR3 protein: CSASSRVSYTGELFF
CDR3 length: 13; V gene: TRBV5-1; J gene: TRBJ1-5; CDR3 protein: CASSLDGLGPQHF
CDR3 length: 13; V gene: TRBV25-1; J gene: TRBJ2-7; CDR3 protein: CASSDTGAYEQYF
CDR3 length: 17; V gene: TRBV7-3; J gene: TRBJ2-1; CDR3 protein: CASSLTVRGPFVDEQFF
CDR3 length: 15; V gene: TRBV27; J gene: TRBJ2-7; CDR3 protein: CASRLAGTGEYEQYF
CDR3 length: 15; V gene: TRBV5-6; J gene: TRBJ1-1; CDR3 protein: CASSSPWRRNPEAFF
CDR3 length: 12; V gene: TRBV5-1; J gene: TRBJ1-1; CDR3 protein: CASSLNISEAFF
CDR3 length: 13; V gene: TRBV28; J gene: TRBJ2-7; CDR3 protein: CASSLVPGNEQYF
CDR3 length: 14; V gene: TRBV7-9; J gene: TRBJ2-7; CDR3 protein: CASSSPGGSYEQYF
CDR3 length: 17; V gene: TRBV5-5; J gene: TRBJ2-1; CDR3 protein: CASSPSVERGRGNEQFF
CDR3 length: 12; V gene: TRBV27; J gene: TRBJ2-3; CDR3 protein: CASTGRADTQYF
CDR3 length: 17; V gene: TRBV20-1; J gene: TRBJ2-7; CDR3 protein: CSAREVAGVGYPYEQYF
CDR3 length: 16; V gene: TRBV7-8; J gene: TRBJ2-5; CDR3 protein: CASSSWDRGEVETQYF
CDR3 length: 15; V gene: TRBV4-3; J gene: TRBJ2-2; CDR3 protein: CASSQKTPGTGELFF
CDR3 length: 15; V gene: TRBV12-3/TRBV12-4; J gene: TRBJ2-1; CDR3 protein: CASSFWGDGHNEQFF
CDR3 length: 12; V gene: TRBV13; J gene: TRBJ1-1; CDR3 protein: CASSHRPSEAFF
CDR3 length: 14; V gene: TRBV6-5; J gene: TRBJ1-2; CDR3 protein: CASSPQGLHYGYTF
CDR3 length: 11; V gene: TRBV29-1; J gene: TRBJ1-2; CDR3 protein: CSAGLGYGYTF
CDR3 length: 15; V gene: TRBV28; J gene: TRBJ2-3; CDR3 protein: CASSLPNPGADTQYF
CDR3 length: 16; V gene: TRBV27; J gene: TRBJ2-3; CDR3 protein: CASSLRTGGRGDTQYF
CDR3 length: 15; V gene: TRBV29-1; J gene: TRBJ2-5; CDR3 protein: CSVAFRDSDQETQYF
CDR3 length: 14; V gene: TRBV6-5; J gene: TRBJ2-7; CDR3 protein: CASSPGTSGNEQYF